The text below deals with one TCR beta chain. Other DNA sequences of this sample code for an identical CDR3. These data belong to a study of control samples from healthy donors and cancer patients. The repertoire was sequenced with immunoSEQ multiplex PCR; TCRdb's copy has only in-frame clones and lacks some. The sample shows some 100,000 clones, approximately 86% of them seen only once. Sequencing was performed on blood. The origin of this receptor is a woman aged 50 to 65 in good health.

CDR3 DNA: TGTGCCAGCAGTTTACGTGAGACCCAGTACTTC. Translating it yields CASSLRETQYF. The V gene is TRBV28, the J gene TRBJ2-5; D call uncertain. Trimming took off 2 bases at V and 5 bases at J, with 3 bases between the two ends. Germline V gene lookup returns CDR1 MDHEN and CDR2 SYDVKM. This CDR3 has 11 residues.